This T cell receptor beta chain was observed in a study of cytomegalovirus exposure and HLA in healthy donors. Study results and limitations: As a later analysis showed, several of the most significant clusters appeared to be linked to common viral pathogens. One cluster of highly shared sequence variants probably arose as a sequencing artifact. The study reported that TCR beta sequences accurately predicted HLA-A and HLA-B alleles in most subjects.

A word on this clone: The antigen remains undetermined.

The PCR contained 60 Vbeta and 13 Jbeta primers. Measured with immunoSEQ multiplex PCR; TCRdb has only the in-frame clones, and not every one. The repertoire holds under 200,000 clones, with roughly 79% as singletons. The CDR3 has 17 residues. CDR1 and CDR2 from the germline V gene are SGDLS and YYNGEE. V shed 4 bases, J shed 4 bases, and the junction held 10 bases outside the gene matches. Sequencing was carried out using PBMCs. This chain uses TRBV9 with TRBJ2-1, with 11 bases matching TRBD2. The TCR sequence derives from a man aged 35-49 years in good health and CMV-seronegative. The CDR3 sequence: CASSRLGTSGSYNEQFF. In DNA form, the CDR3 reads TGTGCCAGCAGCAGACTGGGGACTAGCGGAAGTTACAATGAGCAGTTCTTC.